Following are 15 T cell receptor beta chains from one sample sequenced in a study of CD8 T cells in ankylosing spondylitis. TCRdb called the 5' RACE reads again in MiXCR, with one record for every CDR3 protein. The sample shows a few hundred thousand distinct CDR3 sequences, roughly 13% of them seen only once. Antigen specificity for these receptors is unknown. Study results and caveats: What seemed typical of ankylosing spondylitis blood was a TCR beta motif built from fewer than ten highly homologous variants.

The sample was blood, either unsorted or a sorted T cell fraction (not recorded which). Receptors were obtained from a male donor with ankylosing spondylitis.

Only a few counts were recorded for this clonotype. The chain is built from TRBV6-5 and TRBJ2-5; possibly TRBD2 for D (7 bases). Germline assignment: CDR1 MNHEY and CDR2 SVGAGI. The length of the CDR3 is 17 residues. V was clipped by 3 bases and J by 5 bases, with 22 bases between them. The CDR3 region is CASSYLMAGAQGETQYF. The DNA of the CDR3 is TGTGCCAGCAGTTATCTGATGGCGGGAGCCCAGGGGGAGACCCAGTACTTC.

The V and J genes are TRBV20-1 and TRBJ1-2, with 10 bases aligning to TRBD1. Germline CDR1 and CDR2: DFQATT and SNEGSKA (reference sequence). The CDR3 runs to 15 residues. The J segment lost 8 bases and the V segment lost 7 bases, leaving 16 bases of the junction unmatched. CDR3 residues: CSVPSGTGEVSGYTF. The CDR3 coding sequence is TGCAGTGTCCCGTCGGGGACAGGGGAAGTCAGCGGCTACACCTTC.

This chain connects TRBV12-5 to TRBJ1-2; D not resolved. With 0 bases removed from V and 7 bases from J, the gap between germline ends came to 18 bases. The CDR3 spans 16 residues. Germline-derived CDR1 and CDR2 are LGHNT and FRNRAP. CDR3 loop: CASGLVNGKNTGGYTF. The CDR3 nucleotides read TGTGCTAGTGGTTTGGTCAATGGGAAAAATACGGGTGGCTACACCTTC.

The chain uses TRBV2 and TRBJ1-2, with TRBD1 matching over 7 bases. Germline lookup yields CDR1 SNHLY and CDR2 FYNNEI. Germline trimming cut 7 bases from V and 5 bases from J; bases unmatched to any gene: 13. This CDR3 contains 15 residues. CDR3 amino acids: CASTGQGVVTYGYTF. In DNA form, the CDR3 reads TGTGCCAGCACCGGGCAGGGGGTGGTAACTTATGGCTACACCTTC. Filled out from reference TRBV2 and TRBJ1-2, the complete variable domain reads EPEVTQTPSHQVTQMGQEVILRCVPISNHLYFYWYRQILGQKVEFLVSFYNNEISEKSEIFDDQFSVERPDGSNFTLKIRSTKLEDSAMYFCASTGQGVVTYGYTFGSGTRLTVV.

J is TRBJ2-7 and V is TRBV20-1; TRBD2 might be the D (6 bases). The CDR3 length is 13 residues. Germline CDR1 DFQATT, CDR2 SNEGSKA (reference sequence). Trimming took 4 bases from V and 2 from J, leaving 12 bases between them. The CDR3 region has the DNA TGCAGTGCTAAATCTAGCGCCGCCTACGAGCAGTACGTC. As protein: CSAKSSAAYEQYV.

CDR3: CASSHADRFEQFF. The DNA for the CDR3 is TGTGCCAGCAGCCACGCGGACAGGTTTGAGCAGTTCTTC. The V and J genes are TRBV3-1 and TRBJ2-1, with 7 bases identical to TRBD1. CDR1 is LGHDT and CDR2 is YNNKEL in the germline V gene (reference sequence). This CDR3 has 13 residues. The V gene end was trimmed by 3 bases and the J gene end by 9 bases; junction bases not matched to a gene: 5.

The chain joins TRBV18 to TRBJ2-3, with D tentatively TRBD2 (5 bases). The V end was cut by 1 base, the J end by 0 bases, with 14 bases between. This CDR3 spans 17 amino acids. Germline CDR1 KGHSH, CDR2 LQKENI. CDR3 in amino acids: CASSPRGPSTSTDTQYF. CDR3 nucleotide sequence: TGTGCCAGCTCACCACGAGGGCCCAGTACTAGCACAGATACGCAGTATTTT.

The chain recombines TRBV10-3 with TRBJ2-7; 7 positions agree with TRBD1. V lost 4 bases and J lost 2; bases outside the gene matches: 8. Germline V gene data show CDR1 as ENHRY and CDR2 as SYGVKD. This CDR3 comprises 15 residues. The chain's CDR3 is CAISARTGQTYEQYF. CDR3 DNA: TGTGCCATCAGTGCTCGGACAGGACAGACCTACGAGCAGTACTTC.

The J gene is TRBJ2-3, the V gene TRBV3-1; D is unclear. The V gene's germline CDR1 is LGHDT and CDR2 YNNKEL (reference sequence). Trimming took off 1 base at V and 10 bases at J, with 9 bases between the two ends. This CDR3 is built from 12 residues. CDR3 protein: CASSQGVLAQYF. The CDR3 DNA reads TGTGCCAGCAGCCAAGGCGTTCTGGCGCAGTATTTT.

This clonotype came up a few times. The rearrangement links TRBV20-1 to TRBJ2-5, with D tentatively TRBD1 (7 bases). This CDR3 spans 13 amino acids. V was pared by 6 bases and J by 2 bases, with 13 bases between. CDR1 and CDR2 from the germline V gene are DFQATT and SNEGSKA (reference sequence). The CDR3 protein is CSAEEGQQETQYF. As DNA, the CDR3 is TGCAGTGCCGAGGAGGGACAGCAAGAGACCCAGTACTTC.

V is TRBV18 and J is TRBJ2-5, with TRBD2 identical over 10 bases. The CDR3 is 15 residues long. Germline lookup yields CDR1 KGHSH and CDR2 LQKENI. The V and J ends lost 6 bases and 3 bases, in that order; junction bases with no gene match: 7. CDR3 region: CASSAKGLAEETQYF. The DNA for the CDR3 is TGTGCCAGCTCCGCGAAAGGACTAGCGGAAGAGACCCAGTACTTC. Filled out from reference TRBV18 and TRBJ2-5, the complete variable domain reads NAGVMQNPRHLVRRRGQEARLRCSPMKGHSHVYWYRQLPEEGLKFMVYLQKENIIDESGMPKERFSAEFPKEGPSILRIQQVVRGDSAAYFCASSAKGLAEETQYFGPGTRLLVL.

The chain employs TRBV7-6 and TRBJ2-5, with D hard to call. Germline values: CDR1 SGHVS, CDR2 FNYEAQ. Trimming cost V 3 bases and J 2 bases, with 7 bases left between them. The CDR3 totals 13 residues. This CDR3 reads CASSFSVQETQYF. DNA for the CDR3: TGTGCCAGCAGCTTCAGCGTTCAAGAGACCCAGTACTTC.

The table lists this clonotype with a few counts. An end of the junction does not agree with germline; a read error may underlie this. Here the CDR3 reads CSARDYSYEQYF. CDR3 in DNA: TGCAGTGCCAGAGACTACTCCTACGAGCAGTACTTC. The rearrangement joins TRBV20-1 to TRBJ2-7; D possibly corresponds to TRBD2 (5 bases). The CDR3 is made up of 12 amino acids. Germline V lookup: CDR1 DFQATT, CDR2 SNEGSKA (reference sequence).

This clonotype has a count of ten or more. The chain carries TRBV12-3 or TRBV12-4 and TRBJ2-7; 8 positions agree with TRBD1. V shed 6 bases and J 9 bases; nucleotides not matched to a gene: 13. The CDR3 sequence is 14 residues long. The CDR3: CASSLGQDRPGQYF. The CDR3 coding sequence is TGTGCCAGCAGCTTGGGACAGGACCGGCCGGGGCAGTACTTC.

There are many counts of this clonotype. The chain couples TRBV24-1 to TRBJ2-2, with D perhaps TRBD1 or TRBD2 (5 bases each). The germline V gene encodes CDR1 KGHDR and CDR2 SFDVKD. The CDR3 has 15 residues. V lost 6 bases and J 3 bases, leaving 13 bases between the germline ends. The CDR3 here is CATSTGTAHTGELFF. CDR3 nucleotides: TGTGCCACCAGTACCGGGACGGCACACACCGGGGAGCTGTTTTTT.